The entry that follows covers one T cell receptor beta chain sequence. These data are taken from a study of long-term antiretroviral therapy in people with HIV. immunoSEQ v3.0 was run at survey level. Assay used: immunoSEQ multiplex PCR; TCRdb lists only in-frame clones, some missing. Among tens of thousands of clones, around nine tenths were seen once, and the ten largest hold roughly 4%. Germline V CDR1 and CDR2: MNHEY, SVGAGI. V trimming: 7 bases; J trimming: 1 base; junction bases outside the gene matches: 4. This CDR3 contains 14 residues. The chain carries TRBV6-5 and TRBJ1-5; 7 bases align to TRBD1. The clonotype was recovered from a woman in her late teens or twenties with HIV. Sequences were derived from unsorted PBMCs, sampled 0.5 years after starting antiretroviral therapy. CDR3 amino acids: CASITTGSNQPQHF. The DNA of the CDR3 is TGTGCCAGCATTACGACAGGGAGCAATCAGCCCCAGCATTTT.